The present T cell receptor beta chain was sequenced within a study of CD8+ T cells in alopecia areata. Study information: In an open-label trial, patients got 5 to 10 mg tofacitinib twice daily.

About this clone: Its antigen is unidentified.

CDR1 is SQVTM, CDR2 ANQGSEA, per germline. The CDR3 spans 15 residues. Trimming pared 1 base from V and 3 bases from J, leaving 16 bases between. RNA, once extracted, was reverse transcribed into cDNA for use as the sequencing template. Profiling relied on immunoSEQ multiplex PCR, and the TCRdb table lists in-frame clones only, not all of them. The sample has approximately 140,000 clones, about 85% seen once. Treatment given: oral pan-JAK inhibitor, 5-10 mg twice daily. Study outcomes and limitations: The treated group had a single nonresponder, limiting CD8+ expansion-response conclusions. In scalp and blood, many expanded lesional clones persisted during tofacitinib. When scalp samples are sequenced, resident alphabeta T cells of normal skin are also captured.

The source material was CD8+ T cells sorted from blood, sampled at week 4, from a patient treated with tofacitinib. The V call is TRBV29-1, the J call TRBJ2-7, with D uncertain. This TCR was sampled from a human donor with alopecia areata. In DNA, the CDR3 is TGCAGCGTTGAAGTCCCGGGCCACTACTTCTACGAGCAGTACTTC. It specifies CSVEVPGHYFYEQYF.